This TCR beta chain originates from a study of shared clonotypes between healthy human individuals. Findings and caveats of the study: Sorted-subset samples were not fully sequenced, rarefaction indicated. Shared clonotypes: roughly 4.5% naive CD4, roughly 3.5% naive CD8, 2.3% memory CD4, 0.4% to 0.45% memory CD8.

Trimming at V came to 6 bases and at J to 0 bases, leaving 9 bases not matched to a gene. Germline V lookup: CDR1 LGHNT, CDR2 FRNRAP. This CDR3 region has 17 residues. Note on this clone: Its antigen is unidentified.

The data were produced by immunoSEQ multiplex PCR, yet TCRdb's version contains in-frame clones alone and is incomplete. Of approximately 1.5 million clones listed, 95% to 99% are singletons. From CD4+ cells came CD45RA+ naive and CD45RA-negative memory subsets. The receptor's source is a man aged 25 to 40 in good health. The chain combines TRBV12-5 with TRBJ2-1, with 9 positions matching TRBD2. Sequenced: naive CD4+ T cells sorted from blood. This sample's subset: CD45RA+ positively selected. The CDR3 spells CASGIKRREGSYNEQFF. In DNA, the CDR3 is TGTGCTAGTGGCATAAAGAGGCGGGAGGGCTCCTACAATGAGCAGTTCTTC.